This TCR beta chain was retrieved from a study of control samples from healthy donors and cancer patients. Repertoires were generated with immunoSEQ multiplex PCR, while TCRdb's copy carries only in-frame clones and drops some. The sample includes tens of thousands of clones, roughly 90% of them seen just once. Trimming took 2 bases from V and 2 from J, leaving 7 bases between them. Germline CDR1 and CDR2: MDHEN and SYDVKM. The CDR3 extends over 13 amino acids. This clonotype originated in a woman aged 55-69 years with head and neck cancer. The sequencing input was PBMCs. The chain is built from TRBV28 and TRBJ2-7; D is unresolved. The CDR3 protein is CASSLDRPYEQYF. In DNA form, the CDR3 reads TGTGCCAGCAGTTTAGACCGCCCCTACGAGCAGTACTTC.